This entry features one T cell receptor (beta chain) sequence. TCRdb used MiXCR to reprocess the RT-PCR reads, holding one entry per CDR3 protein. The sample has about 700,000 distinct CDR3 sequences, more than 13% seen once. The CDR3 totals 14 residues. V lost 5 bases and J lost 6; bases outside the gene matches: 10. The V gene's germline CDR1 is DFQATT and CDR2 SNEGSKA (reference sequence). Material: memory CD4+ T cells from blood. This TCR derives from a female donor in good health, serving as a healthy control. This sequence joins TRBV20-1 and TRBJ2-4; TRBD2 matches at 7 bases. The CDR3 DNA is TGCAGTGCTCGACCCGTGGGGGGGAGAAACATTCAGTACTTC. Translated: CSARPVGGRNIQYF.